Listed below are T cell receptor beta chains from one sample, sequenced in a study of cytomegalovirus exposure and HLA in healthy donors. Using immunoSEQ multiplex PCR, the repertoire was profiled, and TCRdb retains in-frame clones only, with some absent. The sample carries some 100,000 clones, more than 80% recorded once. The sample comprised PBMCs. Source of these receptors: a man aged 25-40 years in good health and CMV-seronegative. CDR3s include the opening cysteine and the closing phenylalanine or tryptophan. D genes are given only for firm matches. Clone size is shown for a subset of rows, as once, few, many or a class of expanded clone.

D gene: .
V gene: TRBV5-1
J gene: TRBJ2-1
clone size: .
CDR3 protein: CASSGQTYNEQFF
CDR3 DNA: TGCGCCAGCAGCGGGCAAACCTACAATGAGCAGTTCTTC

D gene: .
V gene: TRBV5-5
J gene: TRBJ1-5
clone size: once
CDR3 protein: CASSSWGGSQPQHF
CDR3 DNA: TGTGCCAGCAGCTCTTGGGGGGGTAGTCAGCCCCAGCATTTT

D gene: .
V gene: TRBV7-9
J gene: TRBJ2-7
clone size: .
CDR3 protein: CASSLARDVSNSYEQYF
CDR3 DNA: TGTGCCAGCAGCTTAGCGCGGGACGTTTCCAACTCCTACGAGCAGTACTTC

D gene: .
V gene: TRBV28
J gene: TRBJ2-3
clone size: .
CDR3 protein: CASSLAQRYTQYF
CDR3 DNA: TGTGCCAGCAGTTTAGCGCAGCGGTATACGCAGTATTTT

D gene: TRBD2
V gene: TRBV30
J gene: TRBJ2-1
clone size: .
CDR3 protein: CAWSVRGLAGGGDEQFF
CDR3 DNA: TGTGCCTGGAGCGTTCGGGGACTAGCGGGGGGGGGAGATGAGCAGTTCTTC

D gene: .
V gene: TRBV28
J gene: TRBJ2-1
clone size: .
CDR3 protein: CASSSTAYYPPPPYNEQFF
CDR3 DNA: TGTGCCAGCAGTTCGACAGCGTACTACCCCCCGCCCCCCTACAATGAGCAGTTCTTC

D gene: .
V gene: TRBV28
J gene: TRBJ1-3
clone size: .
CDR3 protein: CASRHSTGSGNTIYF
CDR3 DNA: TGTGCCAGCAGACACTCGACAGGCTCTGGAAACACCATATATTTT

D gene: .
V gene: TRBV18
J gene: TRBJ2-3
clone size: .
CDR3 protein: CASSPGLGKDTQYF
CDR3 DNA: TGTGCCAGCTCACCCGGACTGGGTAAGGATACGCAGTATTTT

D gene: .
V gene: TRBV5-1
J gene: TRBJ2-7
clone size: .
CDR3 protein: CASSLSKTGSEQYF
CDR3 DNA: TGCGCCAGCAGCTTGAGTAAGACGGGGAGCGAGCAGTACTTC

D gene: .
V gene: TRBV30
J gene: TRBJ1-1
clone size: .
CDR3 protein: CAWSWGGGTEAFF
CDR3 DNA: TGTGCCTGGAGTTGGGGAGGGGGCACTGAAGCTTTCTTT

D gene: TRBD1
V gene: TRBV9
J gene: TRBJ1-5
clone size: .
CDR3 protein: CASSAGQGASNQPQHF
CDR3 DNA: TGTGCCAGCAGCGCCGGACAGGGGGCGAGCAATCAGCCCCAGCATTTT

D gene: .
V gene: TRBV28
J gene: TRBJ2-7
clone size: .
CDR3 protein: CASSFMAGTSSYEQYF
CDR3 DNA: TGTGCCAGCAGCTTCATGGCGGGAACCTCTTCCTACGAGCAGTACTTC

D gene: .
V gene: TRBV7-8
J gene: TRBJ1-6
clone size: .
CDR3 protein: CASSSETNSPLHF
CDR3 DNA: TGTGCCAGCAGCTCGGAGACTAATTCACCCCTCCACTTT

D gene: .
V gene: TRBV5-1
J gene: TRBJ1-1
clone size: once
CDR3 protein: CASSLRPPQYREWVGTEAFF
CDR3 DNA: TGCGCCAGCAGCTTGCGTCCTCCTCAATACCGGGAGTGGGTCGGCACTGAAGCTTTCTTT

D gene: .
V gene: TRBV19
J gene: TRBJ1-2
clone size: .
CDR3 protein: CASSMKLNYGYTF
CDR3 DNA: TGTGCCAGTAGTATGAAGCTGAACTATGGCTACACCTTC

D gene: .
V gene: TRBV6-4
J gene: TRBJ2-5
clone size: .
CDR3 protein: CASRSGTALGSLETQYF
CDR3 DNA: TGTGCCAGCAGGAGCGGAACAGCATTGGGTTCTCTAGAGACCCAGTACTTC

D gene: TRBD1
V gene: TRBV6-5
J gene: TRBJ1-5
clone size: .
CDR3 protein: CASSGQGKQPQHF
CDR3 DNA: TGTGCCAGCAGCGGACAGGGGAAGCAGCCCCAGCATTTT

D gene: .
V gene: TRBV9
J gene: TRBJ1-5
clone size: .
CDR3 protein: CASSSTGNQPQHF
CDR3 DNA: TGTGCCAGCAGTTCAACAGGCAATCAGCCCCAGCATTTT

D gene: TRBD1
V gene: TRBV28
J gene: TRBJ2-5
clone size: .
CDR3 protein: CASRLRDRTQETQYF
CDR3 DNA: TGTGCCAGCAGACTTCGGGACAGGACTCAAGAGACCCAGTACTTC

D gene: TRBD2
V gene: TRBV7-2
J gene: TRBJ2-7
clone size: .
CDR3 protein: CASSQLAGTYEQYF
CDR3 DNA: TGTGCCAGCAGTCAACTAGCGGGCACCTACGAGCAGTACTTC

D gene: TRBD2
V gene: TRBV11-2
J gene: TRBJ2-5
clone size: .
CDR3 protein: CASSLDLGIAGVGTQYF
CDR3 DNA: TGTGCCAGCAGCTTAGATCTGGGAATAGCGGGAGTGGGGACCCAGTACTTC

D gene: .
V gene: TRBV6-1
J gene: TRBJ1-4
clone size: few
CDR3 protein: CASSANSNSEKLFF
CDR3 DNA: TGTGCCAGCAGTGCAAATTCTAACTCCGAAAAACTGTTTTTT

D gene: .
V gene: TRBV6-1
J gene: TRBJ2-7
clone size: .
CDR3 protein: CASSEAPGQTYEQYF
CDR3 DNA: TGTGCCAGCAGTGAAGCGCCGGGACAAACCTACGAGCAGTACTTC

D gene: .
V gene: TRBV23-1
J gene: TRBJ2-7
clone size: .
CDR3 protein: CASSPEGDAGEQYF
CDR3 DNA: TGCGCCAGCAGCCCTGAGGGGGATGCCGGCGAGCAGTACTTC

D gene: .
V gene: TRBV19
J gene: TRBJ2-3
clone size: few
CDR3 protein: CASRSTDLRGGDTQYF
CDR3 DNA: TGTGCCAGTAGATCGACGGACCTAAGAGGGGGAGATACGCAGTATTTT

D gene: TRBD2
V gene: TRBV5-6
J gene: TRBJ2-3
clone size: once
CDR3 protein: CASSLRYSEAGDDTDTQYF
CDR3 DNA: TGTGCCAGCAGCTTGAGGTACAGTGAAGCGGGAGATGACACAGATACGCAGTATTTT

D gene: .
V gene: TRBV5-1
J gene: TRBJ2-1
clone size: .
CDR3 protein: CASSLAEEGNEQFF
CDR3 DNA: TGCGCCAGCAGCTTGGCCGAGGAGGGCAATGAGCAGTTCTTC

D gene: TRBD1
V gene: TRBV6-1
J gene: TRBJ1-1
clone size: .
CDR3 protein: CASLLGQVNTEAFF
CDR3 DNA: TGTGCCAGCCTTCTGGGACAGGTGAACACTGAAGCTTTCTTT

D gene: TRBD1
V gene: TRBV7-2
J gene: TRBJ1-1
clone size: .
CDR3 protein: CASSEDRDTEAFF
CDR3 DNA: TGTGCCAGCAGCGAAGACAGGGACACTGAAGCTTTCTTT

D gene: .
V gene: TRBV4-2
J gene: TRBJ1-2
clone size: once
CDR3 protein: CASSQDREGVNYGYTF
CDR3 DNA: TGTGCCAGCAGCCAAGATCGCGAGGGAGTAAACTATGGCTACACCTTC

D gene: .
V gene: TRBV7-6
J gene: TRBJ2-7
clone size: .
CDR3 protein: CASSHGTGAYEQYF
CDR3 DNA: TGTGCCAGCAGCCACGGGACGGGAGCCTACGAGCAGTACTTC

D gene: TRBD1
V gene: TRBV11-2
J gene: TRBJ1-2
clone size: .
CDR3 protein: CASSLGGQGVYWTF
CDR3 DNA: TGTGCCAGCAGCTTAGGTGGACAGGGGGTTTATTGGACCTTC

D gene: .
V gene: TRBV7-2
J gene: TRBJ2-2
clone size: .
CDR3 protein: CASSLWTAGTGELFF
CDR3 DNA: TGTGCCAGCAGCCTTTGGACGGCGGGCACCGGGGAGCTGTTTTTT

D gene: TRBD2
V gene: TRBV15
J gene: TRBJ2-1
clone size: .
CDR3 protein: CATSRDLATSGGYNEQFF
CDR3 DNA: TGTGCCACCAGCAGAGATCTGGCAACTAGCGGAGGATACAATGAGCAGTTCTTC

D gene: .
V gene: TRBV7-8
J gene: TRBJ2-1
clone size: .
CDR3 protein: CASSSQGYNEQFF
CDR3 DNA: TGTGCCAGCAGCTCACAGGGTTACAATGAGCAGTTCTTC

D gene: .
V gene: TRBV6-1
J gene: TRBJ2-3
clone size: .
CDR3 protein: CASSEIGELTDTQYF
CDR3 DNA: TGTGCCAGCAGTGAAATAGGAGAGCTCACAGATACGCAGTATTTT

D gene: .
V gene: TRBV6-1
J gene: TRBJ2-7
clone size: .
CDR3 protein: CASSDTGQNYEQYF
CDR3 DNA: TGTGCCAGCAGTGACACAGGACAGAATTACGAGCAGTACTTC

D gene: TRBD1
V gene: TRBV11-2
J gene: TRBJ1-1
clone size: .
CDR3 protein: CASSFLTGGGFEAFF
CDR3 DNA: TGTGCCAGCAGCTTCCTGACAGGGGGAGGATTTGAAGCTTTCTTT

D gene: TRBD1
V gene: TRBV25-1
J gene: TRBJ1-1
clone size: .
CDR3 protein: CASRETGENTEAFF
CDR3 DNA: TGTGCCAGCAGGGAGACAGGGGAGAACACTGAAGCTTTCTTT

D gene: TRBD2
V gene: TRBV27
J gene: TRBJ2-1
clone size: .
CDR3 protein: CASSLSGLAGLNEQFF
CDR3 DNA: TGTGCCAGCAGTTTATCCGGACTAGCGGGGCTCAATGAGCAGTTCTTC

D gene: .
V gene: TRBV5-5
J gene: TRBJ1-4
clone size: .
CDR3 protein: CASSEAPALTNEKLFF
CDR3 DNA: TGTGCCAGCAGCGAGGCGCCTGCACTCACAAATGAAAAACTGTTTTTT

D gene: .
V gene: TRBV30
J gene: TRBJ2-1
clone size: .
CDR3 protein: CAWSVQLGPWQFF
CDR3 DNA: TGTGCCTGGAGTGTACAGTTAGGTCCGTGGCAGTTCTTC

D gene: .
V gene: TRBV9
J gene: TRBJ2-1
clone size: .
CDR3 protein: CASSARETAYNEQFF
CDR3 DNA: TGTGCCAGCAGCGCTAGAGAGACAGCTTACAATGAGCAGTTCTTC

D gene: .
V gene: TRBV6-5
J gene: TRBJ2-1
clone size: .
CDR3 protein: CASSLRLGEYNEQFF
CDR3 DNA: TGTGCCAGCAGCCTCCGACTCGGGGAATACAATGAGCAGTTCTTC

D gene: .
V gene: TRBV7-9
J gene: TRBJ1-1
clone size: .
CDR3 protein: CASRYAGTMNTEAFF
CDR3 DNA: TGTGCCAGCAGGTACGCCGGGACAATGAACACTGAAGCTTTCTTT

D gene: .
V gene: TRBV28
J gene: TRBJ1-1
clone size: once
CDR3 protein: CASSFRGKWFVVYRNTEAFF
CDR3 DNA: TGTGCCAGCAGCTTCCGCGGAAAATGGTTTGTCGTTTACCGAAACACTGAAGCTTTCTTT

D gene: TRBD1
V gene: TRBV9
J gene: TRBJ2-7
clone size: .
CDR3 protein: CASSANDRGYEQYF
CDR3 DNA: TGTGCCAGCAGCGCCAACGACAGGGGCTACGAGCAGTACTTC

D gene: TRBD1
V gene: TRBV7-6
J gene: TRBJ2-4
clone size: .
CDR3 protein: CASSLGQGKNIQYF
CDR3 DNA: TGTGCCAGCAGCTTAGGACAGGGGAAAAACATTCAGTACTTC

D gene: TRBD2
V gene: TRBV27
J gene: TRBJ2-7
clone size: .
CDR3 protein: CASSLVPPTSGSRRYEQYF
CDR3 DNA: TGTGCCAGCAGTTTAGTTCCCCCAACTAGCGGGAGTCGGCGGTACGAGCAGTACTTC

D gene: TRBD2
V gene: TRBV15
J gene: TRBJ2-2
clone size: .
CDR3 protein: CATSLGGKNTGELFF
CDR3 DNA: TGTGCCACCAGTCTGGGGGGGAAGAACACCGGGGAGCTGTTTTTT

D gene: TRBD1
V gene: TRBV5-1
J gene: TRBJ2-5
clone size: .
CDR3 protein: CASREGTGGQETQYF
CDR3 DNA: TGCGCCAGCAGGGAAGGGACAGGGGGCCAGGAGACCCAGTACTTC